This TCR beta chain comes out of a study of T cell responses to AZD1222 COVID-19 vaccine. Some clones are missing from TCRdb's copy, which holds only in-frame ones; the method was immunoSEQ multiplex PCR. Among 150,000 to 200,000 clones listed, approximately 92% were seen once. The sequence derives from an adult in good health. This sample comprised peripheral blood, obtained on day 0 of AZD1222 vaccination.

The CDR3 region is CASSWGTGSEETQYF. For the CDR3, the DNA is TGCGCCAGCAGCTGGGGGACAGGGTCAGAAGAGACCCAGTACTTC. The chain uses TRBV5-1 and TRBJ2-5; TRBD1 aligns across 9 bases. This CDR3 has 15 residues. Germline lookup yields CDR1 SGHRS and CDR2 YFSETQ. With 3 bases clipped from V and 3 bases from J, the junction kept 6 bases outside the gene matches.